This passage covers 16 T cell receptor beta chains from one sample sequenced in a study of vaccination effects on CD4 cells after COVID-19. Using immunoSEQ multiplex PCR, the repertoire was profiled, and TCRdb retains in-frame clones only, with some absent. The data contain 50,000 to 60,000 clones, approximately 80% of them singletons. Isolation of CD4+ T cells took place after more than 9 days of culture. The antigens for these receptors are not known. Sequenced here: CD4+ T cells from PBMCs cultured without peptide, sampled before COVID-19 vaccination. The receptors come from a human donor who received a COVID-19 vaccine.

The chain combines TRBV2 with TRBJ1-2; TRBD1 aligns across 7 bases. This CDR3 has 17 residues. The V and J ends lost 7 bases and 0 bases, in that order; junction bases with no gene match: 14. Per the germline V gene, CDR1 is SNHLY and CDR2 is FYNNEI. CDR3 nucleotides: TGTGCCAGCACTCGGTGGGGACAGTTACAAACTAACTATGGCTACACCTTC. Translation: CASTRWGQLQTNYGYTF.

The rearrangement uses TRBV7-2 and TRBJ1-1; 9 bases map to TRBD1. The CDR3 is 19 residues long. The germline gives CDR1 SGHTA, CDR2 FQGNSA. V dropped 5 bases and J dropped 0; count of bases not matched to a gene: 16. The CDR3 DNA reads TGTGCCAGCAGCCGCCAAATCCCGACAGGGGGAACCATGAACACTGAAGCTTTCTTT. Translated: CASSRQIPTGGTMNTEAFF. Full variable domain (missing parts from reference TRBV7-2 and TRBJ1-1): GAGVSQSPSNKVTEKGKDVELRCDPISGHTALYWYRQSLGQGLEFLIYFQGNSAPDKSGLPSDRFSAERTGGSVSTLTIQRTQQEDSAVYLCASSRQIPTGGTMNTEAFFGQGTRLTVV.

The chain is built from TRBV27 and TRBJ1-3, with D perhaps matching TRBD1 (6 bases). The V gene lost 6 bases and the J gene lost 1 base, with 16 bases spanning the gap. CDR1 MNHEY and CDR2 SMNVEV come from the germline V gene (reference sequence). This CDR3 region has 16 residues. CDR3 amino acids: CASRAGHGYSGNTIYF. In nucleotides, the CDR3 is TGTGCCAGCAGAGCGGGACATGGATATTCTGGAAACACCATATATTTT.

The chain recombines TRBV4-1 with TRBJ2-3; the D gene is possibly TRBD1 (5 bases). Germline V gene sequence: CDR1 MGHRA, CDR2 YSYEKL. The ends were cut back, 1 base at V and 0 bases at J, with 8 bases in the middle. CDR3 length: 15 amino acids. The CDR3 is CASSQGQSSTDTQYF. The CDR3 region has the DNA TGCGCCAGCAGCCAAGGACAGTCTAGCACAGATACGCAGTATTTT.

J is TRBJ2-1 and V is TRBV6-5; D is uncertain. The V end was cut by 4 bases, the J end by 10 bases, with 11 bases between. Germline V lookup: CDR1 MNHEY, CDR2 SVGAGI. CDR3 length: 12 amino acids. The CDR3 loop is CASSSVGVEQFF. In DNA form, the CDR3 reads TGTGCCAGCAGTTCGGTTGGGGTAGAGCAGTTCTTC.

V is TRBV11-1 and J is TRBJ2-7; D uncertain. With 1 base removed from V and 1 base from J, the gap between germline ends came to 5 bases. The CDR3 length is 13 residues. Germline V gene data show CDR1 as SGHAT and CDR2 as FQDESV (reference sequence). The CDR3 here is CASSLGASYEQYV. Written as DNA, the CDR3 is TGTGCCAGCAGCTTAGGGGCGTCCTACGAGCAGTACGTC.

V usage is TRBV5-1 and J usage is TRBJ2-2, with D unclear. Germline V gene sequence: CDR1 SGHRS, CDR2 YFSETQ. Trimming stripped 1 base from V and 1 base from J, with 5 bases between. CDR3 length equals 14 residues. CDR3 sequence reads: CASSLFQNTGELFF. The CDR3 nucleotides read TGCGCCAGCAGCTTGTTCCAGAACACCGGGGAGCTGTTTTTT.

The chain carries TRBV28 and TRBJ1-6; no clear D gene. Trimming shortened V by 5 bases and J by 10 bases, and 15 bases separated the two germline ends. CDR3 length: 14 amino acids. From germline, CDR1 is MDHEN and CDR2 SYDVKM. The DNA for the CDR3 is TGTGCCAGCAGTGCTATAGGGTTGCGGTCACCCCTCCACTTT. Translated, it gives CASSAIGLRSPLHF.

V and J are TRBV5-1 and TRBJ2-6, with 13 positions matching TRBD2. The junction had 9 bases not matched to a gene; V was cut back by 3 bases and J by 3 bases. Germline V gene data show CDR1 as SGHRS and CDR2 as YFSETQ. CDR3 length: 19 amino acids. In nucleotides, the CDR3 is TGCGCCAGCAGCTCCCCGGTCGGGACTAGCGGGGTTGGGGCCAACGTCCTGACTTTC. This sequence encodes CASSSPVGTSGVGANVLTF.

The chain links TRBV2 to TRBJ2-3; TRBD2 might be the D (6 bases). Trimming removed 7 bases at V and 2 bases at J, with 13 bases between. This CDR3 region has 14 residues. The germline gives CDR1 SNHLY, CDR2 FYNNEI. In nucleotides, the CDR3 is TGTGCCAGCAATCGGGGGAGGAACACAGATACGCAGTATTTT. The encoded protein is CASNRGRNTDTQYF.

This chain joins TRBV19 and TRBJ2-1; possibly TRBD1 for D (5 bases). V was trimmed by 1 base and J by 2 bases, leaving 12 bases between them. Germline V gene sequence: CDR1 LNHDA, CDR2 SQIVND (reference sequence). The CDR3 spans 16 residues. DNA for the CDR3: TGTGCCAGTAGTATAGTAATCAGGGCCACCTACAATGAGCAGTTCTTC. Amino acids: CASSIVIRATYNEQFF.

This rearrangement joins TRBV23-1 to TRBJ1-5; D gene uncertain. TRBV23-1 is an ORF; its function is uncertain. Trimming cost V 0 bases and J 0 bases, with 15 bases left between them. The length of the CDR3 is 18 residues. The CDR3 region has the DNA TGCGCCAGCAGTCAATCGGCCAGTTGGGGATATAGCAATCAGCCCCAGCATTTT. Its protein product is CASSQSASWGYSNQPQHF.

This clone was found a few times. This chain uses TRBV2 with TRBJ1-5; D remains ambiguous. Germline loops: CDR1 SNHLY, CDR2 FYNNEI. Deletions cut 3 bases from V and 3 bases from J, with 3 bases between. The CDR3 has 12 residues. CDR3 DNA: TGTGCCAGCAGTGATATCAATCAGCCCCAGCATTTT. Translation gives CASSDINQPQHF.

The DNA of the CDR3 is TGTGCCAGCAGCCCGGGACTACCAGATACGCAGTATTTT. Translating it yields CASSPGLPDTQYF. V gene TRBV5-5 combines with J gene TRBJ2-3, with 7 bases that match TRBD2. Germline trimming cut 4 bases from V and 4 bases from J; bases unmatched to any gene: 3. The CDR3 is 13 residues long. CDR1 and CDR2 (germline): SGHKS, YYEKEE (reference sequence).

The CDR3 coding sequence is TGTGCCAGCAGCTTGGCCGGGACAGGGCTCTATGGCTACACCTTC. Translation gives CASSLAGTGLYGYTF. The V call is TRBV5-8, the J call TRBJ1-2, with TRBD1 matching over 9 bases. Germline trimming cut 0 bases from V and 4 bases from J; bases unmatched to any gene: 4. From germline, CDR1 is SGHTS and CDR2 YDEGEE. The CDR3 runs to 15 residues.

In its sample, this clone was seen a few times. V gene TRBV2 combines with J gene TRBJ1-6, with a tentative D call TRBD1 (6 bases). The length of the CDR3 is 13 residues. The V end lost 8 bases, the J end lost 6 bases, and 11 bases lay between the germline ends. Germline values: CDR1 SNHLY, CDR2 FYNNEI. The CDR3 region has the DNA TGTGCCAGCGTTGGGGACATTAATTCACCCCTCCACTTT. Amino acids: CASVGDINSPLHF. Together with reference TRBV2 and TRBJ1-6, the CDR3 gives the full variable domain: EPEVTQTPSHQVTQMGQEVILRCVPISNHLYFYWYRQILGQKVEFLVSFYNNEISEKSEIFDDQFSVERPDGSNFTLKIRSTKLEDSAMYFCASVGDINSPLHFGNGTRLTVT.